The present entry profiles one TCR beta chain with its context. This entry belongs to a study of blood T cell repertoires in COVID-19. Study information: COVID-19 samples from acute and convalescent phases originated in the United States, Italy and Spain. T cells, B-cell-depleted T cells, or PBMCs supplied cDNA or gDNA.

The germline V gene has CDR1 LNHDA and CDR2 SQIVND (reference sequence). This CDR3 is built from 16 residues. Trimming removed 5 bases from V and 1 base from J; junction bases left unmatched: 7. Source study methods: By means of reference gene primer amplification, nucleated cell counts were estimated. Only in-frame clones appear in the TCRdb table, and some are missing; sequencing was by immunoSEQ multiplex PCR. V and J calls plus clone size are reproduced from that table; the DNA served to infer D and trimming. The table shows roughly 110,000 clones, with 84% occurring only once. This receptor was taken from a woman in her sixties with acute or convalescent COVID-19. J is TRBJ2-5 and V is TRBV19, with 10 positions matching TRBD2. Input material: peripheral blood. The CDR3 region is CASSLGTSVSQETQYF. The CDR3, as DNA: TGTGCCAGTAGTCTCGGGACTAGCGTGAGCCAAGAGACCCAGTACTTC.